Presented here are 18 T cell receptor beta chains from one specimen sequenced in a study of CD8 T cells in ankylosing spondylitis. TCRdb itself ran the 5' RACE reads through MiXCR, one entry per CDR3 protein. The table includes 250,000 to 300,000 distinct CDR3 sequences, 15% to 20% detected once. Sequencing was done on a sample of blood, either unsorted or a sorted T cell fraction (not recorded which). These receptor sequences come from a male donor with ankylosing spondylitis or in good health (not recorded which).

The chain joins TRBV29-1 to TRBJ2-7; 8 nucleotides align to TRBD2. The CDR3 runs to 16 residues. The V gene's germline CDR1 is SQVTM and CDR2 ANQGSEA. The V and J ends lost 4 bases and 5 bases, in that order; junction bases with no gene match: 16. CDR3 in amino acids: CSVGPVERETRDEQYF. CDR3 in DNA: TGCAGCGTTGGCCCGGTGGAGCGGGAGACCCGGGACGAGCAGTACTTC.

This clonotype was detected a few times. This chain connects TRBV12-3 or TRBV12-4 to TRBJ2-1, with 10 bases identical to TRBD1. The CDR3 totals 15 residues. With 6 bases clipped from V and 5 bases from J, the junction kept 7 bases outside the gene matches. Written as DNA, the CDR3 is TGTGCCAGCAGAGGGACAGGGGTGCTGGACAATGAGCAGTTCTTC. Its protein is CASRGTGVLDNEQFF.

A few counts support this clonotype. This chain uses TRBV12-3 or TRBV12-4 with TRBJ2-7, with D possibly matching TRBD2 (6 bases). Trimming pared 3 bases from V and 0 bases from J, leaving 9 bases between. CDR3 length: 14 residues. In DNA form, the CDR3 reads TGTGCCAGCAGTTTGGAGGGCGACTCCTACGAGCAGTACTTC. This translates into CASSLEGDSYEQYF.

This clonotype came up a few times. The CDR3 loop is CASSLDPGLTNTGELFF. The CDR3 bases are TGTGCCAGCAGTCTAGACCCGGGACTAACGAACACCGGGGAGCTGTTTTTT. The rearrangement uses TRBV12-3 or TRBV12-4 and TRBJ2-2; 7 nucleotides align to TRBD2. This CDR3 contains 17 residues. The trim removed 5 bases at V and 0 bases at J, leaving 9 bases unmatched.

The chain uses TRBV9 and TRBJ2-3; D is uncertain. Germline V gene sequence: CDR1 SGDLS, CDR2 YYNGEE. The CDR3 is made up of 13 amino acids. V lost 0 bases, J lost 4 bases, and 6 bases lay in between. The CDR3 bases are TGTGCCAGCAGCGTAGGAGAGCCAGATACGCAGTATTTT. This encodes CASSVGEPDTQYF.

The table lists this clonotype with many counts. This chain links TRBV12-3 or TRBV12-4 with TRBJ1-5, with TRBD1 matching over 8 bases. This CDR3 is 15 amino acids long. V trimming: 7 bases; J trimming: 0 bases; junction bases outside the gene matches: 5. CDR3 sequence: CASTPGTGSNQPQHF. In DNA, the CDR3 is TGTGCCAGCACCCCGGGGACAGGTAGCAATCAGCCCCAGCATTTT.

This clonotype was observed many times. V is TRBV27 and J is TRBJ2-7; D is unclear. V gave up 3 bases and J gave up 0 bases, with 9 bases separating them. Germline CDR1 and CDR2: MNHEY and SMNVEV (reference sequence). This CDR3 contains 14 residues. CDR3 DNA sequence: TGTGCCAGCAGTTTGGGCCCAACCTCCTACGAGCAGTACTTC. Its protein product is CASSLGPTSYEQYF.

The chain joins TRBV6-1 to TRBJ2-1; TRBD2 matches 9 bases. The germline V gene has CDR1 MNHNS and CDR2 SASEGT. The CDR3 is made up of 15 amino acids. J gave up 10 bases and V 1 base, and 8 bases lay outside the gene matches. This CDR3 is CASSEELAGVQEQFF. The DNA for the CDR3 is TGTGCCAGCAGTGAAGAGTTAGCGGGAGTTCAAGAGCAGTTCTTC.

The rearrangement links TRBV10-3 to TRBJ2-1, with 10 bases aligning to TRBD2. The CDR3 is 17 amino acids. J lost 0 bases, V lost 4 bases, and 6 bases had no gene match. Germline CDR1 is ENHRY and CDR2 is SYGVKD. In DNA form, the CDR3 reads TGTGCCATCAGTGGGCTAGCGGGAGAGGTCTCCTACAATGAGCAGTTCTTC. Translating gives CAISGLAGEVSYNEQFF.

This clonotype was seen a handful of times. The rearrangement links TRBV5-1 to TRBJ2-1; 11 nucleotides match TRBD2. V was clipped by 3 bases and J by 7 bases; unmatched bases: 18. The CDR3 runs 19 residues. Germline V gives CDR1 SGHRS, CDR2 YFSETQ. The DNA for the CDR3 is TGCGCCAGCAGCTATCTAGCGGGAGGACCGGATATGGTAGGAAATGAGCAGTTCTTC. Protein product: CASSYLAGGPDMVGNEQFF.

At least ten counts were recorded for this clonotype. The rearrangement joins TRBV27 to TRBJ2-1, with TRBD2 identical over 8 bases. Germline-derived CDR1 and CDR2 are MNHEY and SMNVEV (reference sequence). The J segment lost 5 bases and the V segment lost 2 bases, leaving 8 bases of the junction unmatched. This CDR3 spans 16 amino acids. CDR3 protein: CASSLRRGRINNEQFF. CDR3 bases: TGTGCCAGCAGTTTACGTCGCGGGAGGATAAACAATGAGCAGTTCTTC.

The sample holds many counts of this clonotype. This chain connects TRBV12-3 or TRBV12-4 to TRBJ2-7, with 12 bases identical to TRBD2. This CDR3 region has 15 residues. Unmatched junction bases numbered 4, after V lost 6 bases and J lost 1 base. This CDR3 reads CASSELAGGSYEQYF. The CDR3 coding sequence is TGTGCCAGCAGCGAACTAGCGGGAGGTTCCTACGAGCAGTACTTC.

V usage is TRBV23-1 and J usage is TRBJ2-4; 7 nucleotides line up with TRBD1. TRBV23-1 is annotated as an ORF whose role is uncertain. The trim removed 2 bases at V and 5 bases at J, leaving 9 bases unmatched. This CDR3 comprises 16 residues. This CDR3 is CASSQPLQGPENIQYF. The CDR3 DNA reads TGCGCCAGCAGTCAACCATTACAGGGGCCCGAAAACATTCAGTACTTC.

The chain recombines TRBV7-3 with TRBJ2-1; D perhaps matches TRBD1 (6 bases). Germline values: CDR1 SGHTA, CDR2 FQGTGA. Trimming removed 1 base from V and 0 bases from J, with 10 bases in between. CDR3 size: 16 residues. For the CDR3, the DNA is TGTGCCAGCAGCTTAATGGGGGCTGGCTCCTACAATGAGCAGTTCTTC. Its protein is CASSLMGAGSYNEQFF.

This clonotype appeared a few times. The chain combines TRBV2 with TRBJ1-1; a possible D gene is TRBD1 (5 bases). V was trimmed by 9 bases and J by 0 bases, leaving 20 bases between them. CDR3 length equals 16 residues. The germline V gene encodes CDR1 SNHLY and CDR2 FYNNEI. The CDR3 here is CARGDSPTKMNTEAFF. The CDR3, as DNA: TGTGCCAGAGGGGACTCTCCGACTAAGATGAACACTGAAGCTTTCTTT.

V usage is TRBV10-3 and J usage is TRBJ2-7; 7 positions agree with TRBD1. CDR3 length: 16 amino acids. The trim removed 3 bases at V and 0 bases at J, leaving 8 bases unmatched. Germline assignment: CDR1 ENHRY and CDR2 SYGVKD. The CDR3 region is CAISDFGGQSSYEQYF. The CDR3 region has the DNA TGTGCCATCAGTGACTTTGGGGGACAGAGCTCCTACGAGCAGTACTTC.

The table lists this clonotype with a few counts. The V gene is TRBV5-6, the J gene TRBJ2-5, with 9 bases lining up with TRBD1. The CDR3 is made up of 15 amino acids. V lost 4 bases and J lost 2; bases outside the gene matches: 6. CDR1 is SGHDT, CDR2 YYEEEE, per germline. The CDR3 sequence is CASSANRGRQETQYF. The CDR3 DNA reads TGTGCCAGCAGCGCGAACAGGGGGCGTCAAGAGACCCAGTACTTC.

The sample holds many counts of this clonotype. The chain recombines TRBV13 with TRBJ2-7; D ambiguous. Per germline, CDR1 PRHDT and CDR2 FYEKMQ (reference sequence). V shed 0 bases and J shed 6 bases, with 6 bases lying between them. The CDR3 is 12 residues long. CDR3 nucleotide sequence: TGTGCCAGCAGCTTAGGCCAGGCCGAGCAGTACTTC. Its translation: CASSLGQAEQYF.